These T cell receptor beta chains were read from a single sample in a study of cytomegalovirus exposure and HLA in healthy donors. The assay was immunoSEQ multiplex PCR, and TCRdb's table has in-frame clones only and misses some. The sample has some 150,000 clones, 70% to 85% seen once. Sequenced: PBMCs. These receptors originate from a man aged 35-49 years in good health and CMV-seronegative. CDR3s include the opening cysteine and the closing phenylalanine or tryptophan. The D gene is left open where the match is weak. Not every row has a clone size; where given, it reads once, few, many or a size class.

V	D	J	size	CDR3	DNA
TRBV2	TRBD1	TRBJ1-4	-	CASSEGQQGAREELFF	TGTGCCAGCAGTGAAGGGCAGCAGGGGGCGCGTGAAGAACTGTTTTTT
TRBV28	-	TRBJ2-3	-	CASSLMVFYSGDTQYF	TGTGCCAGCAGTTTAATGGTCTTCTACAGCGGAGATACGCAGTATTTT
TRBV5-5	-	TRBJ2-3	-	CASSLFVLATNTQYF	TGTGCCAGCAGCTTGTTCGTTTTAGCTACAAATACGCAGTATTTT
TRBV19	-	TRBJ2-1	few	CASSIWTDNEQFF	TGTGCCAGTAGTATATGGACTGACAATGAGCAGTTCTTC
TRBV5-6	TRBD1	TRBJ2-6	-	CASSPQGDDGANGLTF	TGTGCCAGCAGCCCCCAGGGGGACGATGGGGCCAACGGCCTGACTTTC
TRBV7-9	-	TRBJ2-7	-	CASSLGGADEQYF	TGTGCCAGCAGCTTGGGGGGTGCGGACGAGCAGTACTTC
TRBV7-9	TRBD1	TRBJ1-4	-	CASSFGQANEKLFF	TGTGCCAGCAGCTTTGGACAGGCTAATGAAAAACTGTTTTTT
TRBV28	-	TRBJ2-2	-	CASTPGTLNTGELFF	TGTGCCAGCACCCCCGGGACTTTGAACACCGGGGAGCTGTTTTTT
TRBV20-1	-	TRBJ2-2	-	CSARGVGELFF	TGCAGTGCTAGGGGCGTCGGGGAGCTGTTTTTT
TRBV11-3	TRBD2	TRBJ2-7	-	CASSPGTSGTYEQYF	TGTGCCAGCAGCCCCGGGACTAGCGGGACCTACGAGCAGTACTTC
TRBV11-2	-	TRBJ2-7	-	CASSLGPSVTYEQYF	TGTGCCAGCAGCTTAGGGCCTAGCGTAACCTACGAGCAGTACTTC
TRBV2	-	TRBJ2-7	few	CASSELYRDDYEQYF	TGTGCCAGCAGTGAATTGTACAGGGATGATTACGAGCAGTACTTC
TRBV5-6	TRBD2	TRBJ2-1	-	CASSRLARYEQFF	TGTGCCAGTTCTAGACTAGCTCGTTATGAGCAGTTCTTC
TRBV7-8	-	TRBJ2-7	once	CASSSSSYEQYF	TGTGCCAGCAGCTCTAGCTCCTACGAGCAGTACTTC
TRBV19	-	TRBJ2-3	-	CASSAKRTDTQYF	TGTGCCAGTAGTGCCAAGCGCACAGATACGCAGTATTTT
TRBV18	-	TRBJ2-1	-	CASSPTGEQFF	TGTGCCAGCTCACCAACGGGGGAGCAGTTCTTC
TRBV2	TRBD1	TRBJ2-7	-	CASSAGQGGTYEQYF	TGTGCCAGCAGTGCCGGACAGGGGGGAACCTACGAGCAGTACTTC
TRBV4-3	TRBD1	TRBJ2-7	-	CASSQLGQGNHEQYF	TGCGCCAGCAGCCAGCTGGGACAGGGAAACCACGAGCAGTACTTC
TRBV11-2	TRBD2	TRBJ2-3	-	CASSSVATGGRWGTQYF	TGTGCCAGCAGCTCAGTCGCGACGGGAGGGAGGTGGGGTACGCAGTATTTT